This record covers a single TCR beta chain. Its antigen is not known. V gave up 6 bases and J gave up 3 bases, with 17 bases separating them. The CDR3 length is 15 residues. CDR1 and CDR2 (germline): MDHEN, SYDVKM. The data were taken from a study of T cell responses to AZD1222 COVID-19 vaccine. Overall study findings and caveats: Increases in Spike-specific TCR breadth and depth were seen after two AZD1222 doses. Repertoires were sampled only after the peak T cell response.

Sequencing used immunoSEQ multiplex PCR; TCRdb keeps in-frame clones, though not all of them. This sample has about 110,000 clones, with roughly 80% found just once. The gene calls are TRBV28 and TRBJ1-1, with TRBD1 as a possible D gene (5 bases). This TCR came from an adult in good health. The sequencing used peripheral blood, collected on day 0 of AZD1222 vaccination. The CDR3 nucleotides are TGTGCCAGCAGCCCTCCAGGGAGTTGGTACACTGAAGCTTTCTTT. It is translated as CASSPPGSWYTEAFF.